The rows below give T cell receptor beta chains drawn from one sample of a study of relationships among human T cell subsets. TCRdb itself ran the multiplex PCR reads through MiXCR, one entry per CDR3 protein. The repertoire holds thousands of distinct CDR3 sequences, 45% to 65% seen once, with around 5.3% in the top ten. The sequenced sample consisted of memory T cells sorted from blood. Receptors originate from a man aged 35 to 55 in good health. Both conserved end residues are part of each CDR3. D genes are given only for firm matches. Rows may omit the clone size; those that give it use once, few, many or a size class.

length: 15; V: TRBV12-3/TRBV12-4; J: TRBJ1-5; D: NA; size: NA; DNA: TGTGCCAGCAGTTTACGGGGGCAGGACAATCAGCCCCAGCATTTT; CDR3: CASSLRGQDNQPQHF
length: 13; V: TRBV10-3; J: TRBJ2-7; D: TRBD2; size: NA; DNA: TGTGCCTCCTCGGAGCGGGGGGGCCACGAGCAGTACTTC; CDR3: CASSERGGHEQYF
length: 14; V: TRBV12-3/TRBV12-4; J: TRBJ2-7; D: NA; size: NA; DNA: TGTGCCAGCAGCCCTGGACAGAGCTCCTACGAGCAGTACTTC; CDR3: CASSPGQSSYEQYF
length: 16; V: TRBV11-1; J: TRBJ2-1; D: NA; size: NA; DNA: TGTGCCAGCAGCTTAGAGGGCGAGCGGGCAGCCAATGAGCAGTTCTTC; CDR3: CASSLEGERAANEQFF
length: 16; V: TRBV7-8; J: TRBJ2-5; D: TRBD2; size: NA; DNA: TGTGCCAGCAGCTTCCGCGGGGGGATGAACCAAGAGACCCAGTACTTC; CDR3: CASSFRGGMNQETQYF
length: 14; V: TRBV29-1; J: TRBJ1-4; D: NA; size: NA; DNA: TGCAGCGTTGAAGATCTGTGGTCGGAGGAAAAACTGTTTTTT; CDR3: CSVEDLWSEEKLFF
length: 14; V: TRBV20-1; J: TRBJ2-7; D: NA; size: NA; DNA: TGCAGTGCTAGAGGGGTGGGGGACATTAGGGGGCAGTACTTC; CDR3: CSARGVGDIRGQYF
length: 17; V: TRBV27; J: TRBJ2-7; D: NA; size: NA; DNA: TGTGCCAGCAGTCCGGGTCCGACGAGATCAAGCTCCTACGAGCAGTACTTC; CDR3: CASSPGPTRSSSYEQYF
length: 14; V: TRBV7-8; J: TRBJ2-2; D: NA; size: NA; DNA: TGTGCCAGCAGCTTAGCCCAAGTGGGCGGGGAGCTGTTTTTT; CDR3: CASSLAQVGGELFF
length: 15; V: TRBV10-3; J: TRBJ2-5; D: TRBD1; size: NA; DNA: TGTGCCATCAGTGAAGGGACAGGGGGCGCAGAGACCCAGTACTTC; CDR3: CAISEGTGGAETQYF
length: 12; V: TRBV12-3/TRBV12-4; J: TRBJ2-7; D: NA; size: few; DNA: TGTGCCAGCAGCCCCACGGTGTCCGAGCAGTACTTC; CDR3: CASSPTVSEQYF
length: 11; V: TRBV24-1; J: TRBJ2-1; D: NA; size: NA; DNA: TGTGCCACCGGGGGATGGGGTGAGCAGTTCTTC; CDR3: CATGGWGEQFF
length: 13; V: TRBV28; J: TRBJ1-5; D: NA; size: NA; DNA: TGTGCCAGCAGTTTGTTTAGGGGGCAGCCCCAGCATTTT; CDR3: CASSLFRGQPQHF
length: 17; V: TRBV14; J: TRBJ2-1; D: NA; size: few; DNA: TGTGCCAGCAGCCAAGGTGTCTCTCCAGCGGCACACAATGAGCAGTTCTTC; CDR3: CASSQGVSPAAHNEQFF
length: 15; V: TRBV27; J: TRBJ2-6; D: NA; size: NA; DNA: TGTGCCACCAGGCCCGGGGGCCCTGGGGCCAACGTCCTGACTTTC; CDR3: CATRPGGPGANVLTF
length: 13; V: TRBV20-1; J: TRBJ2-3; D: NA; size: once; DNA: TGCAGTGCTAGAGTGCGGGGCACAGATACGCAGTATTTT; CDR3: CSARVRGTDTQYF
length: 13; V: TRBV28; J: TRBJ1-1; D: NA; size: NA; DNA: TGTGCCAGCAGTCCCGTTATGAACACTGAAGCTTTCTTT; CDR3: CASSPVMNTEAFF
length: 14; V: TRBV11-2; J: TRBJ2-3; D: NA; size: few; DNA: TGTGCCAGCAGCTTCGGACAGCTCACAGATACGCAGTATTTT; CDR3: CASSFGQLTDTQYF
length: 16; V: TRBV14; J: TRBJ1-6; D: TRBD1; size: NA; DNA: TGTGCCAGCAGCCAATTGACAGGGGCTTATAATTCACCCCTCCACTTT; CDR3: CASSQLTGAYNSPLHF
length: 14; V: TRBV19; J: TRBJ1-3; D: NA; size: NA; DNA: TGTGCCAGTACGCGGACAACCTCTGGAAACACCATATATTTT; CDR3: CASTRTTSGNTIYF
length: 14; V: TRBV11-2; J: TRBJ1-5; D: TRBD1; size: NA; DNA: TGTGCCAGCAGCTCCGGGACAGGGGGTCAGCCCCAGCATTTT; CDR3: CASSSGTGGQPQHF
length: 18; V: TRBV7-3; J: TRBJ2-3; D: TRBD1; size: NA; DNA: TGTGCCAGCAGCTTAAGTCCGACCGGGACAGGAGTCACAGATACGCAGTATTTT; CDR3: CASSLSPTGTGVTDTQYF
length: 14; V: TRBV5-1; J: TRBJ2-1; D: TRBD1; size: NA; DNA: TGCGCCAGCAGCTCGGGACAGTCCTACAATGAGCAGTTCTTC; CDR3: CASSSGQSYNEQFF
length: 14; V: TRBV24-1; J: TRBJ2-5; D: NA; size: NA; DNA: TGTGCCACCAGTGATTTCTACCGGTCGGAGACCCAGTACTTC; CDR3: CATSDFYRSETQYF
length: 15; V: TRBV5-1; J: TRBJ2-7; D: TRBD1; size: NA; DNA: TGCGCCAGCCCCCTTTCGGGACAGGCATCCTACGAGCAGTACTTC; CDR3: CASPLSGQASYEQYF
length: 16; V: TRBV6-1; J: TRBJ1-1; D: TRBD1; size: NA; DNA: TGTGCCAGCAGTGACCTACCTGTCGACAGGGGAAGAAAAGCTTTCTTT; CDR3: CASSDLPVDRGRKAFF
length: 15; V: TRBV28; J: TRBJ2-7; D: NA; size: NA; DNA: TGTGCCAGCAGTCCTACCATCCCCTCCTCCTACGAGCAGTACTTC; CDR3: CASSPTIPSSYEQYF
length: 15; V: TRBV20-1; J: TRBJ1-5; D: NA; size: NA; DNA: TGCAGTGCTCGTACGGGATCAGGTAGCAATCAGCCCCAGCATTTT; CDR3: CSARTGSGSNQPQHF
length: 15; V: TRBV12-3/TRBV12-4; J: TRBJ2-6; D: NA; size: NA; DNA: TGTGCCAGCAGTTTCGGCGGCTCTGGGGCCAACGTCCTGACTTTC; CDR3: CASSFGGSGANVLTF
length: 18; V: TRBV12-3/TRBV12-4; J: TRBJ2-6; D: TRBD1; size: NA; DNA: TGTGCCAGCAGTCCGCGACAGGGGGCGGGCTCTGGGGCCAACGTCCTGACTTTC; CDR3: CASSPRQGAGSGANVLTF
length: 15; V: TRBV11-2; J: TRBJ2-7; D: TRBD2; size: large; DNA: TGTGCCAGCAGCTTAGAAGCGGGGCCCTCCTACGAGCAGTACTTC; CDR3: CASSLEAGPSYEQYF
length: 10; V: TRBV20-1; J: TRBJ1-2; D: NA; size: few; DNA: TGCAGTGCTACAAAGGATGGCTACACCTTC; CDR3: CSATKDGYTF
length: 13; V: TRBV14; J: TRBJ1-1; D: NA; size: few; DNA: TGTGCCAGCAGCCTTCAGGGATACACTGAAGCTTTCTTT; CDR3: CASSLQGYTEAFF
length: 16; V: TRBV27; J: TRBJ2-3; D: TRBD1; size: NA; DNA: TGTGCCAGCAGGGCGCTGGACAGGGGACCCACAGATACGCAGTATTTT; CDR3: CASRALDRGPTDTQYF
length: 12; V: TRBV10-1; J: TRBJ2-2; D: NA; size: NA; DNA: TGCGCCAGCAGGGAGAACACCGGGGAGCTGTTTTTT; CDR3: CASRENTGELFF
length: 14; V: TRBV5-1; J: TRBJ2-5; D: NA; size: few; DNA: TGCGCCAGCAGCTTGGAACAGGGAGAAGAGACCCAGTACTTC; CDR3: CASSLEQGEETQYF
length: 13; V: TRBV11-2; J: TRBJ2-7; D: NA; size: NA; DNA: TGTGCCAGCAGCTTGACAGGGACTAACGAGCAGTACTTC; CDR3: CASSLTGTNEQYF
length: 17; V: TRBV11-2; J: TRBJ2-5; D: TRBD1; size: NA; DNA: TGTGCCAGCAGGGCGACCGTGGGGACAGGGTACCAAGAGACCCAGTACTTC; CDR3: CASRATVGTGYQETQYF
length: 13; V: TRBV14; J: TRBJ2-5; D: NA; size: NA; DNA: TGTGCCAGCAGCCAGAATCGGGCGGAGACCCAGTACTTC; CDR3: CASSQNRAETQYF
length: 13; V: TRBV7-8; J: TRBJ1-4; D: NA; size: NA; DNA: TGTGCCAGCAGCCGGGGGGCACATGAAAAACTGTTTTTT; CDR3: CASSRGAHEKLFF
length: 15; V: TRBV7-8; J: TRBJ2-1; D: NA; size: NA; DNA: TGTGCCAGCGTGGGTCGGTCCCGCTCCTACAATGAGCAGTTCTTC; CDR3: CASVGRSRSYNEQFF
length: 14; V: TRBV4-1; J: TRBJ1-1; D: NA; size: few; DNA: TGCGCCAGCAGCCCGCGGGGGGCTGGAACTGAAGCTTTCTTT; CDR3: CASSPRGAGTEAFF
length: 13; V: TRBV20-1; J: TRBJ2-3; D: NA; size: NA; DNA: TGCAGTGCTAGCGGGAGAGGATTAGATACGCAGTATTTT; CDR3: CSASGRGLDTQYF
length: 14; V: TRBV24-1; J: TRBJ2-5; D: TRBD2; size: once; DNA: TGTGCCACCAGTGGGGTGGCGGGGGACGAGACCCAGTACTTC; CDR3: CATSGVAGDETQYF
length: 15; V: TRBV6-1; J: TRBJ2-3; D: NA; size: few; DNA: TGTGCCAGCAGTGCCCCGCGCGCTAGCACAGATACGCAGTATTTT; CDR3: CASSAPRASTDTQYF
length: 15; V: TRBV20-1; J: TRBJ1-5; D: NA; size: NA; DNA: TGCAGTGGCCAACCAGGTGCCGAGGGCAATCAGCCCCAGCATTTT; CDR3: CSGQPGAEGNQPQHF
length: 14; V: TRBV11-2; J: TRBJ2-2; D: NA; size: few; DNA: TGTGCCAGCATTGTCTTCTTAGGCACCGGGGAGCTGTTTTTT; CDR3: CASIVFLGTGELFF
length: 16; V: TRBV12-3/TRBV12-4; J: TRBJ2-2; D: TRBD1; size: NA; DNA: TGTGCCAGCACCCGAGATACAGGGGGGAACACCGAGGAGCTGTTTTTT; CDR3: CASTRDTGGNTEELFF
length: 13; V: TRBV10-3; J: TRBJ1-5; D: NA; size: few; DNA: TGTGCCATCAGTGGCAGGGAAGGTCAGCCCCAGCATTTT; CDR3: CAISGREGQPQHF
length: 15; V: TRBV5-1; J: TRBJ2-1; D: NA; size: NA; DNA: TGCGCCAGCAGCTTGACCATGTCGGGGTACAATGAGCAGTTCTTC; CDR3: CASSLTMSGYNEQFF
length: 16; V: TRBV27; J: TRBJ2-6; D: NA; size: NA; DNA: TGTGCCAGCGGCGCAGGCAGGGGATCTGGGGCCAACGTCCTGACTTTC; CDR3: CASGAGRGSGANVLTF
length: 15; V: TRBV5-4; J: TRBJ2-3; D: NA; size: NA; DNA: TGCGCCAGCAGCTCTTACAGGGTACTCACAGATACGCAGTATTTT; CDR3: CASSSYRVLTDTQYF
length: 15; V: TRBV12-3/TRBV12-4; J: TRBJ2-1; D: NA; size: NA; DNA: TGTGCCAGCAGTTTAGCGGGCGGTCGTCGCAATGAGCAGTTCTTC; CDR3: CASSLAGGRRNEQFF
length: 15; V: TRBV20-1; J: TRBJ1-6; D: NA; size: few; DNA: TGCAGTGCTAGAGATCTGACAGGACCGGGATCACCCCTCCACTTT; CDR3: CSARDLTGPGSPLHF
length: 13; V: TRBV20-1; J: TRBJ1-2; D: NA; size: NA; DNA: TGCAGTGCTAGCCGAGTACATACCTATGGCTACACCTTC; CDR3: CSASRVHTYGYTF
length: 15; V: TRBV5-1; J: TRBJ2-1; D: TRBD2; size: NA; DNA: TGTGCCAGCAGCTTAAGCGGGGGGGCGGGGAATGAGCAGTTCTTC; CDR3: CASSLSGGAGNEQFF
length: 15; V: TRBV6-5; J: TRBJ2-7; D: TRBD1; size: NA; DNA: TGTGCCAGCAGAGAAAGACAGGGGGCTTACTACGAGCAGTACTTC; CDR3: CASRERQGAYYEQYF
length: 15; V: TRBV20-1; J: TRBJ2-3; D: TRBD2; size: NA; DNA: TGCAGTGCGACCCGACTAGCGGGTCTCACAGATACGCAGTATTTT; CDR3: CSATRLAGLTDTQYF
length: 14; V: TRBV2; J: TRBJ1-2; D: TRBD1; size: few; DNA: TGTGCCAGCAGTGATCGACAGGGCTGGTATGGCTACACCTTC; CDR3: CASSDRQGWYGYTF
length: 16; V: TRBV7-8; J: TRBJ2-1; D: TRBD2; size: NA; DNA: TGTGCCAGCAGCTTAATGGGACTAGCGGGTGCCAATGAGCAGTTCTTC; CDR3: CASSLMGLAGANEQFF